This TCR beta chain was observed in a study of blood T cell repertoires in COVID-19. Background on the study: Both acute and convalescent COVID-19 samples were obtained from the United States, Italy and Spain. Nucleic acid was either cDNA or gDNA, and it came from T cells, B-cell-depleted T cells, or PBMCs.

In the study's own analysis: Counts of nucleated cells, estimated from reference gene primer amplification, were obtained. The method was immunoSEQ multiplex PCR; TCRdb's version includes in-frame clones alone and lacks a portion of them. V and J calls and clone size are as listed in that table; D and trimming were resolved from the DNA. The sample has 250,000 to 400,000 clones, approximately 88% seen once; the top ten hold 1.5% to 2%. Germline V gene sequence: CDR1 MDHEN, CDR2 SYDVKM. The CDR3 length is 12 residues. Trimming removed 5 bases from V and 8 bases from J, with 12 bases in between. Patients from Seattle were sampled longitudinally, starting during active infection.

This TCR was recovered from a woman in her twenties or thirties with COVID-19, enrolled during active disease. The specimen was peripheral blood. The rearrangement joins TRBV28 to TRBJ1-2, with a possible D match to TRBD1 (5 bases). CDR3 residues: CASSGAGRGYTF. The CDR3 DNA reads TGTGCCAGCAGTGGGGCAGGGCGCGGCTACACCTTC.